Presented here are 15 T cell receptor beta chains from one specimen sequenced in a study of T cell responses to AZD1222 COVID-19 vaccine (dated by TCRdb to the early 2020s). The label giving this sample's time point can be read as: baseline before first vaccination. The library was built by means of the immunoSEQ multiplex PCR assay. TCRdb's version of the immuneACCESS table is confined to in-frame rearrangements and falls short of the full clone set. An unresolved V gene accounts for under half of the shortfall where checked; the remainder is of unknown origin. The sample table records just over 80,000 clones; around 89% of these occur just once. Around 5% of the sample is held by the ten biggest clonotypes. Here the sequenced sample was peripheral blood, taken on day 0 of AZD1222 vaccination. These receptors all come from an adult in good health.

This clone was seen repeatedly, ten times or more. The gene calls are TRBV27 and TRBJ1-3; D might be TRBD1 (6 bases). Trimming pared 6 bases from V and 1 base from J, leaving 13 bases between. This CDR3 has 15 residues. Germline assignment: CDR1 MNHEY and CDR2 SMNVEV (reference sequence). The CDR3 sequence: CASRLQGASGNTIYF. The CDR3 DNA reads TGTGCCAGCAGGTTACAGGGCGCTTCTGGAAACACCATATATTTT.

The genes are TRBV3-1 (or the pseudogene TRBV3-2) and TRBJ2-3; 12 bases are a match to TRBD2. The CDR3 spans 17 residues. The V gene's germline CDR1 is LGHDT and CDR2 YNNKEL (reference sequence). Trimming removed 2 bases from V and 2 bases from J; junction bases left unmatched: 5. CDR3 nucleotide sequence: TGTGCCAGCAGCCAACCCCTAGCGGGGGGGCTCACAGATACGCAGTATTTT. This codes for CASSQPLAGGLTDTQYF.

V gene TRBV7-9 combines with J gene TRBJ1-1; D possibly corresponds to TRBD1 (5 bases). Germline loops: CDR1 SEHNR, CDR2 FQNEAQ (reference sequence). The CDR3 covers 15 residues. V was shortened by 4 bases and J by 4 bases, with 16 bases between the two germline ends. The DNA for the CDR3 is TGTGCCAGCAGCTACCCGACAACTGGGGCCACTGAAGCTTTCTTT. This codes for CASSYPTTGATEAFF.

The chain is built from TRBV30 and TRBJ1-1; unclear D gene. Germline CDR1 reads GTSNPN; CDR2 reads SVGIG (reference sequence). V was trimmed by 0 bases and J by 3 bases, leaving 14 bases between them. The CDR3 spans 15 residues. CDR3 amino acids: CAWSVSARRDTEAFF. In nucleotides, the CDR3 is TGTGCCTGGAGTGTAAGTGCTCGGAGGGACACTGAAGCTTTCTTT.

The CDR3 DNA is TGTGCCACCAGTGATTTAGGGACAGGTACCTATGAGCAGTTCTTC. Translation: CATSDLGTGTYEQFF. V and J are TRBV24-1 and TRBJ2-1, with 8 bases matching TRBD1. This CDR3 comprises 15 residues. Per germline, CDR1 KGHDR and CDR2 SFDVKD. With 1 base clipped from V and 8 bases from J, the junction kept 6 bases outside the gene matches.

The chain carries TRBV3-1 (or the pseudogene TRBV3-2) and TRBJ1-1; D is perhaps TRBD1 (5 bases). The CDR3 consists of 15 residues. Trimming removed 4 bases at V and 5 bases at J, with 17 bases between. Germline V lookup: CDR1 LGHDT, CDR2 YNNKEL (reference sequence). The CDR3: CASSLPGRIFTEAFF. As DNA, the CDR3 is TGTGCCAGCAGCCTCCCGGGACGGATTTTTACTGAAGCTTTCTTT.

J is TRBJ2-1 and V is TRBV5-4; 8 nucleotides agree with TRBD1. This CDR3 is 14 amino acids long. The germline gives CDR1 SGHNT, CDR2 YYREEE (reference sequence). After removal of 6 bases from V and 6 bases from J, the junction contained 8 bases not matched to a gene. CDR3 in amino acids: CASTPGGLSNEQFF. Here the CDR3 DNA reads TGTGCCAGCACCCCAGGGGGCTTGAGCAATGAGCAGTTCTTC.

V is TRBV20-1 and J is TRBJ2-3; D is unresolved. The V end was cut by 4 bases, the J end by 11 bases, with 10 bases between. The CDR3 has 10 residues. Germline values: CDR1 DFQATT, CDR2 SNEGSKA (reference sequence). CDR3 loop: CSATSNEQYF. The CDR3 bases are TGCAGTGCTACTAGTAACGAGCAGTATTTT.

This chain joins TRBV4-3 and TRBJ1-2, with 11 bases aligning to TRBD1. This CDR3 is built from 15 residues. Germline V gene lookup returns CDR1 LGHNA and CDR2 YSLEER. V lost 0 bases, J lost 7 bases, and 4 bases stayed unmatched. The CDR3 sequence is CASSQEVDRGLGYTF. CDR3 in DNA: TGCGCCAGCAGCCAAGAAGTGGACAGGGGGCTTGGCTACACCTTC.

The V and J genes are TRBV27 and TRBJ1-6; 9 bases fit TRBD1. The CDR3 has 14 residues. Losses at the gene ends were 7 bases for V and 8 bases for J; bases not matched to a gene: 6. CDR1 is MNHEY, CDR2 SMNVEV, per germline (reference sequence). The CDR3 loop is CASTQTGGYSPLHF. The CDR3 nucleotides are TGTGCCAGCACCCAAACAGGGGGCTATTCACCCCTCCACTTT.

The rearrangement uses TRBV7-9 and TRBJ2-5; TRBD1 agrees at 7 bases. This CDR3 spans 13 amino acids. V trimming: 5 bases; J trimming: 6 bases; junction bases outside the gene matches: 6. CDR1 is SEHNR, CDR2 FQNEAQ, per germline (reference sequence). CDR3 nucleotide sequence: TGTGCCAGCAGCCCGACAGGGTTGAAGACCCAGTACTTC. Its protein is CASSPTGLKTQYF. Full variable domain (missing parts from reference TRBV7-9 and TRBJ2-5): DTGVSQNPRHKITKRGQNVTFRCDPISEHNRLYWYRQTLGQGPEFLTYFQNEAQLEKSRLLSDRFSAERPKGSFSTLEIQRTEQGDSAMYLCASSPTGLKTQYFGPGTRLLVL.

The J gene is TRBJ1-1, the V gene TRBV11-3; unclear D gene. CDR1 is SGHNT, CDR2 YENEEA, per germline. CDR3 length: 17 amino acids. The V and J ends lost 0 bases and 0 bases respectively, with 14 bases between them. CDR3 DNA: TGTGCCAGCAGCTTAGACGGACCAACAGCGTTGAACACTGAAGCTTTCTTT. As protein: CASSLDGPTALNTEAFF.

V gene TRBV7-9 combines with J gene TRBJ1-2; D not certain. V lost 0 bases, J lost 0 bases, and 11 bases lay in between. Germline V gene sequence: CDR1 SEHNR, CDR2 FQNEAQ (reference sequence). The CDR3 spans 16 residues. The CDR3 sequence is CASSLALGTANYGYTF. In DNA form, the CDR3 reads TGTGCCAGCAGCTTAGCGCTCGGCACAGCTAACTATGGCTACACCTTC.

J is TRBJ1-2 and V is TRBV28; D not resolved. The V end was cut by 3 bases, the J end by 4 bases, with 9 bases between. The CDR3 covers 13 residues. CDR1 and CDR2 (germline): MDHEN, SYDVKM. The CDR3 sequence is CASSFDAGYGYTF. In DNA form, the CDR3 reads TGTGCCAGCAGTTTCGACGCTGGCTATGGCTACACCTTC.

The chain recombines TRBV5-1 with TRBJ1-1; D possibly corresponds to TRBD1 (6 bases). This CDR3 comprises 12 residues. CDR1 is SGHRS and CDR2 is YFSETQ in the germline V gene. The V end was cut by 3 bases, the J end by 11 bases, with 14 bases between. The CDR3 region has the DNA TGCGCCAGCAGCTATTTCGGGCAGGGGGCTTTCTTT. Protein product: CASSYFGQGAFF.